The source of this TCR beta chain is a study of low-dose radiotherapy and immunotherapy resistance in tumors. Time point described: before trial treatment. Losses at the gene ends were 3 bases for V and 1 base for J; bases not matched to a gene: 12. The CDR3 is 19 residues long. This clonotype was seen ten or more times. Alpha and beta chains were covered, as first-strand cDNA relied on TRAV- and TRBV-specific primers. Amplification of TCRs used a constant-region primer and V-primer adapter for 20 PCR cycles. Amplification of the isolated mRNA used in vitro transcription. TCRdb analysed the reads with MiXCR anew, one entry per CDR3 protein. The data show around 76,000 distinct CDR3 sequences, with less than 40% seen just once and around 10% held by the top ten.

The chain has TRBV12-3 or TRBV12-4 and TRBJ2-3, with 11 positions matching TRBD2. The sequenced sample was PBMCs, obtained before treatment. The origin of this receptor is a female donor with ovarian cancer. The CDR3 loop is CASSFRLGLADYGTDTQYF. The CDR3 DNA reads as TGTGCCAGCAGTTTTCGTCTGGGACTAGCGGATTATGGCACAGATACGCAGTATTTT.